This T cell receptor beta chain was captured by sequencing in a study of cytomegalovirus exposure and HLA in healthy donors. The study ran its PCR with 60 Vbeta and 13 Jbeta primers. The protocol was immunoSEQ multiplex PCR, while the TCRdb copy is restricted to in-frame clones and leaves out a portion. This sample has 90,000 to 150,000 clones, with roughly 80% found just once. With respect to this clone: One end of the junction fails to match germline, which may point to a read error.

Material: PBMCs. This TCR was sampled from a female donor in good health and CMV-seronegative.

CDR3 residues: CTSSARTGNTGELFF. For the CDR3, the DNA is TGCACCAGCAGCGCTCGGACAGGGAACACCGGGGAGCTGTTTTTT. This chain links TRBV5-1 with TRBJ2-2; 7 bases match TRBD1. Looked up from germline, CDR1 is SGHRS and CDR2 is YFSETQ. The CDR3 is made up of 15 amino acids.